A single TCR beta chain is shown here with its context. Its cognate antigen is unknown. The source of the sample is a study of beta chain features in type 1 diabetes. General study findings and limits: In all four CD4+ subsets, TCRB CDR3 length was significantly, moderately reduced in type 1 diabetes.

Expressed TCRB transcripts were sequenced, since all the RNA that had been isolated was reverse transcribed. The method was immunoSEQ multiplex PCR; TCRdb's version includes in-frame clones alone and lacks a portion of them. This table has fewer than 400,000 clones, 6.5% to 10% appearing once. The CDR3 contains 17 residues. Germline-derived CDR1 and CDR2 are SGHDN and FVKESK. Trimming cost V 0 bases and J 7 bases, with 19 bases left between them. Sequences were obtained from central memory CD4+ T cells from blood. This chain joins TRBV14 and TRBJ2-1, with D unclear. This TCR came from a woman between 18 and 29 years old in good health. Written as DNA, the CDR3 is TGTGCCAGCAGCCAAGAGGGCCTATTCCGAGAATCAAATGAGCAGTTCTTC. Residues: CASSQEGLFRESNEQFF.